This TCR beta chain was profiled in a study of shared clonotypes between healthy human individuals. Data came from immunoSEQ multiplex PCR; TCRdb stores just in-frame clones and leaves some out. The table lists about 1.1 million clones, roughly 80% of them singletons. Germline V CDR1 and CDR2: SQVTM, ANQGSEA. The CDR3 runs to 14 residues. Sequencing was carried out using memory CD4+ T cells from PBMCs. The subset denotes: CD45RA-negative fraction. This chain joins TRBV29-1 and TRBJ2-7, with 7 nucleotides matching TRBD1. The J call is uncertain, as TRBJ2-5 better fits the DNA end. This clonotype was obtained from a man between 18 and 29 years old in good health. Some clones in this sample may be carry-over from other donors' samples. CDR3 loop: CSVEQRQGEETQYF. The CDR3 DNA follows: TGCAGCGTTGAGCAGCGGCAGGGGGAAGAGACCCAGTACTTC.